The present T cell receptor beta chain was sequenced within a study of shared clonotypes between healthy human individuals. This CDR3 region has 19 residues. J was trimmed by 3 bases and V by 3 bases; bases with no gene match: 14. Looked up from germline, CDR1 is SGHDT and CDR2 is YYEEEE. Using approximately 190 ng DNA, around 30,000 T cell genomes, the sorted-subset replicate PCRs were run. Clones were read by immunoSEQ multiplex PCR, and TCRdb kept only the in-frame ones, dropping some. This table has roughly 2.5 million clones, approximately 90% appearing once. The receptor comes from a young man in good health. This chain links TRBV5-6 with TRBJ2-1, with 11 bases lining up with TRBD2. Sequencing used naive CD4+ T cells sorted from blood. Subset defined: CD45RA+ positively selected. In nucleotides, the CDR3 is TGTGCCAGCAGCTGGGGACTAGCGGTGCTTCCCGTTCACTACAATGAGCAGTTCTTC. This translates into CASSWGLAVLPVHYNEQFF.